A single sample is the source of the 18 T cell receptor beta chains below, sequenced in a study of CD4 T cells in relation to SARS-CoV-2 and coronaviruses (dated by TCRdb to the early 2020s). CD4+ T cells from unexposed donors were collected before the COVID-19 pandemic (2011-2018). Receptors were amplified or captured by the immunoSEQ multiplex PCR assay. Entries here come from immuneACCESS through TCRdb and include only in-frame sequences with V and J called. Some clones fail to appear in such tables; in the studies checked, an unresolved V gene covers under half of the shortfall, and the cause of the remainder is unknown. This sample gives tens of thousands of clones in total; 80% to 95% of them show up just once. The ten biggest clones cover under 0.3% of the sample. Sequenced input: naive CD4+ T cells from PBMCs. Reading the label with the study, this specimen's cell subset or site is: naive CD4+ T cells isolated by negative enrichment. These receptors were taken from a human donor in good health.

The V and J genes are TRBV19 and TRBJ2-7, with TRBD1 identical over 12 bases. Losses at the gene ends were 7 bases for V and 4 bases for J; bases not matched to a gene: 11. Germline-derived CDR1 and CDR2 are LNHDA and SQIVND (reference sequence). The CDR3 has 16 residues. The CDR3 coding sequence is TGTGCCAGTACCTCCACGGGACAGGGGGCAGCTTACGAGCAGTACTTC. Translated: CASTSTGQGAAYEQYF.

The genes are TRBV21-1 and TRBJ2-2; no check of the table's D call, TRBD2, against the DNA was made. TRBV21-1 is listed as a pseudogene. This CDR3 is built from 17 residues. CDR3 DNA sequence: TGTGCCAGCAGCGCCAGACTAGCGGGAGAATCTGGAGGGGAGCTGTTTTTT. Encoded protein: CASSARLAGESGGELFF.

The rearrangement joins TRBV28 to TRBJ1-4; D unclear. The germline V and J ends were trimmed by 7 bases and 0 bases, with 15 bases remaining between them. In germline, CDR1 is MDHEN, CDR2 SYDVKM. The CDR3 extends over 16 amino acids. The CDR3 DNA follows: TGTGCCAGCACCGCAGGAGGGCGCGCAACTAATGAAAAACTGTTTTTT. Protein product: CASTAGGRATNEKLFF.

The chain joins TRBV5-8 to TRBJ2-1; 8 bases fit TRBD1. Per the germline V gene, CDR1 is SGHTS and CDR2 is YDEGEE. The V and J ends lost 4 bases and 5 bases, in that order; junction bases with no gene match: 8. CDR3 length: 15 amino acids. This CDR3 reads CASSPRTGYNNEQFF. The DNA of the CDR3 is TGTGCCAGCAGCCCTCGGACAGGGTATAACAATGAGCAGTTCTTC.

The chain recombines TRBV29-1 with TRBJ1-2, with 9 nucleotides matching TRBD1. The J segment lost 12 bases and the V segment lost 7 bases, leaving 12 bases of the junction unmatched. Germline V gene lookup returns CDR1 SQVTM and CDR2 ANQGSEA. The CDR3 totals 12 residues. This CDR3 reads CSGVGQGHPDTF. CDR3 coding DNA: TGCAGCGGAGTCGGACAGGGGCATCCGGACACCTTC. The entire variable domain, with the rest obtained from reference TRBV29-1 and TRBJ1-2, is as follows: SAVISQKPSRDICQRGTSLTIQCQVDSQVTMMFWYRQQPGQSLTLIATANQGSEATYESGFVIDKFPISRPNLTFSTLTVSNMSPEDSSIYLCSGVGQGHPDTFGSGTRLTVV.

The chain uses TRBV9 and TRBJ1-1; 7 nucleotides match TRBD1. CDR1 and CDR2 from the germline V gene are SGDLS and YYNGEE. The CDR3 length is 17 residues. The ends lost 0 bases at V and 1 base at J; junction bases unmatched: 9. Here the CDR3 reads CASSVDYRGWGNTEAFF. CDR3 in DNA: TGTGCCAGCAGCGTAGATTACAGGGGTTGGGGGAACACTGAAGCTTTCTTT. The full variable domain, in which reference TRBV9 and TRBJ1-1 provide the parts outside the CDR3, is DSGVTQTPKHLITATGQRVTLRCSPRSGDLSVYWYQQSLDQGLQFLIQYYNGEERAKGNILERFSAQQFPDLHSELNLSSLELGDSALYFCASSVDYRGWGNTEAFFGQGTRLTVV.

This clone was picked up one time. This chain links TRBV5-1 with TRBJ2-2; 11 nucleotides agree with TRBD2. Unmatched junction bases numbered 4, after V lost 4 bases and J lost 2 bases. Germline values: CDR1 SGHRS, CDR2 YFSETQ. This CDR3 is built from 16 residues. The CDR3: CASSQTSGTNTGELFF. CDR3 DNA sequence: TGCGCCAGCAGCCAGACTAGCGGGACTAACACCGGGGAGCTGTTTTTT.

The chain combines TRBV5-1 with TRBJ2-7, with 8 bases identical to TRBD1. The CDR3 has 15 amino acids. Germline CDR1 and CDR2: SGHRS and YFSETQ. The V segment lost 4 bases and the J segment 1 base; nucleotides outside the gene matches: 7. CDR3 loop: CASSQKGQGSYEQYF. CDR3 in DNA: TGCGCCAGCAGCCAAAAAGGACAGGGATCCTACGAGCAGTACTTC.

The chain links TRBV28 to TRBJ1-4; 11 bases agree with TRBD1. V lost 6 bases and J lost 5; bases outside the gene matches: 5. CDR3 length: 15 residues. Germline CDR1 is MDHEN and CDR2 is SYDVKM. CDR3 amino acids: CASSDWTGGNEKLFF. CDR3 nucleotides: TGTGCCAGCAGCGACTGGACAGGGGGCAATGAAAAACTGTTTTTT.

The chain employs TRBV29-1 and TRBJ2-4; a possible D gene is TRBD2 (6 bases). V was trimmed by 3 bases and J by 0 bases, leaving 21 bases between them. Per germline, CDR1 SQVTM and CDR2 ANQGSEA. This CDR3 is built from 18 residues. The CDR3 coding sequence is TGCAGCGTTGAGCTAGCGCGGCCAAATAACGTAGCCAAAAACATTCAGTACTTC. As protein: CSVELARPNNVAKNIQYF.

The chain links TRBV7-3 to TRBJ2-7, with a possible D match to TRBD1 (6 bases). The length of the CDR3 is 14 residues. Per the germline V gene, CDR1 is SGHTA and CDR2 is FQGTGA. V lost 2 bases, J lost 2 bases, and 10 bases lay in between. The CDR3 sequence: CASSLGTGPYEQYF. The CDR3 bases are TGTGCCAGCAGCTTAGGAACAGGGCCCTACGAGCAGTACTTC. The full variable domain, completed using reference TRBV7-3 and TRBJ2-7, is GAGVSQTPSNKVTEKGKYVELRCDPISGHTALYWYRQSLGQGPEFLIYFQGTGAADDSGLPNDRFFAVRPEGSVSTLKIQRTERGDSAVYLCASSLGTGPYEQYFGPGTRLTVT.

The CDR3 loop reads CASSQFLQSSYNEQFF. In nucleotides, the CDR3 is TGTGCCAGCAGCCAATTTCTTCAGAGCTCCTACAATGAGCAGTTCTTC. This chain uses TRBV16 with TRBJ2-1; D unclear. V lost 1 base to trimming and J lost 0 bases, with 10 bases between them. Germline-derived CDR1 and CDR2 are KGHSY and FQNENV. This CDR3 has 16 amino acids.

The chain couples TRBV5-1 to TRBJ2-3, with 9 bases fitting TRBD2. The CDR3 extends over 16 amino acids. V dropped 0 bases and J dropped 5; count of bases not matched to a gene: 7. In germline, CDR1 is SGHRS, CDR2 YFSETQ. CDR3 region: CASSLDGGRAVDTQYF. The CDR3 nucleotides are TGCGCCAGCAGCTTGGATGGCGGGAGGGCCGTAGATACGCAGTATTTT.

The rearrangement joins TRBV27 to TRBJ2-5, with D maybe TRBD1 (5 bases). Trimming took 0 bases from V and 1 from J, leaving 18 bases between them. Germline V lookup: CDR1 MNHEY, CDR2 SMNVEV (reference sequence). CDR3 length: 18 residues. This CDR3 is CASSLSIGAGGFQETQYF. DNA of the CDR3: TGTGCCAGCAGTTTATCGATTGGGGCAGGTGGGTTCCAAGAGACCCAGTACTTC.

The gene calls are TRBV2 and TRBJ2-7; 9 bases line up with TRBD2. This CDR3 has 15 amino acids. V dropped 3 bases and J dropped 2; count of bases not matched to a gene: 5. CDR1 and CDR2 from the germline V gene are SNHLY and FYNNEI. The CDR3 DNA follows: TGTGCCAGCAGTGAGGGCGGGAGGGCCCCCTACGAGCAGTACTTC. Translating it yields CASSEGGRAPYEQYF.

V and J are TRBV18 and TRBJ2-5; 8 bases match TRBD2. Germline-derived CDR1 and CDR2 are KGHSH and LQKENI. The CDR3 loop spans 16 amino acids. V was clipped by 3 bases and J by 5 bases; unmatched bases: 11. CDR3 loop: CASSPSGGASWETQYF. The CDR3 nucleotides read TGTGCCAGCTCACCCTCCGGGGGGGCAAGTTGGGAGACCCAGTACTTC.

The chain employs TRBV5-8 and TRBJ2-3, with unresolved D. Germline V gene sequence: CDR1 SGHTS, CDR2 YDEGEE. V lost 2 bases to trimming and J lost 1 base, with 8 bases between them. The CDR3 loop spans 14 amino acids. The CDR3 loop is CASSFGIRTDTQYF. The CDR3 nucleotides are TGTGCCAGCAGCTTCGGAATCCGCACAGATACGCAGTATTTT.

The J gene is TRBJ1-1, the V gene TRBV19; perhaps TRBD1 as D (5 bases). V was trimmed by 9 bases and J by 3 bases, leaving 11 bases between them. The CDR3 has 12 residues. Germline CDR1 is LNHDA and CDR2 is SQIVND (reference sequence). The CDR3 DNA reads as TGTGCCAGAGGTCAGGGTTACACTGAAGCTTTCTTT. It yields the protein CARGQGYTEAFF.